This T cell receptor (beta chain) was found in a study of cytomegalovirus exposure and HLA in healthy donors (TCRdb year 2017). Looking at the study overall: In an earlier analysis of around 540 of the donors, roughly 300 Gb of sequence data and some 120 million unique TCR beta sequences from 150 million to 200 million T cells were reported. Around 300 gigabases of sequencing data and tens of millions of unique TCR sequences were included in an early release covering about 700 HLA-typed donors. The genetic ancestry cluster associated with self-reported Caucasian donors included over 80% of the roughly 400 genotyped donors. The aim of the study was to test whether cataloging public T cell receptors could identify signatures of past pathogen exposure. The study used immunosequencing to profile the T cell repertoires of hundreds of subjects and linked those repertoires to cytomegalovirus serostatus. Besides the first cohort of roughly 660 subjects, a separate validation cohort made up of 120 different subjects was used. To predict cytomegalovirus infection status, the study combined high-throughput TCR immunosequencing, statistical association of individual TCRs with disease status, and machine learning. In a later analysis, previously published TCR beta repertoires from 666 donors were re-analyzed and high-resolution HLA genotyping was added so that TCR occurrence patterns could be studied. Rather than drawing on any new phenotypic data, the later analysis identified candidate immune exposures from TCR beta sequences and the way those sequences occurred across donors. In an earlier analysis of 587 of the donors, high-throughput TCR beta sequencing was used to judge whether each TCR beta V gene segment behaved as functional or pseudogenic. Donor age, sex, ethnicity and CMV serostatus were compiled alongside the repertoire data. Genome-wide SNP genotypes for about three fifths of the 666 donors were used in a later genetic analysis, which treated that subset as a discovery cohort. All discovery cohort repertoires had been generated on a single sequencing platform. HLA typing included class I and class II loci at four-digit resolution. Typing coverage varied by locus: roughly 620-630 donors for A, B, C, DRB1 and DQB1; 500 to 550 for DQA1; nearly 610 for DPA1; some 470 for DPB1. Because of strong linkage in the cohort, five DR-DQ haplotypes were treated as single units for association and clustering. Among around 400 genotyped donors of the cohort, an average of approximately 200,000 unique TCR beta nucleotide sequences was sequenced per donor, of which roughly 17% were non-productive.

The research as a whole found: Because HLA typing was missing for some donors at each locus, association tests included only the typed subset. Specific HLA alleles were associated with over 15,000 TCR beta sequences at a false discovery rate of 0.05 in a later analysis. Cytomegalovirus status was reported to be diagnosed by the classifier with high specificity and sensitivity in both the original and validation cohorts. Compared with equally common non-associated chains, HLA-associated TCR beta chains in a later analysis were more clonally expanded and had lower generation probabilities. Only TCR beta chains were sequenced in this cohort, and the absence of alpha or paired-chain data limited detectable features. An earlier analysis of 450 to 750 of the donors showed that most TCR beta V segments appeared in productive rearrangements either about 87% or about 30% of the time, which broadly matched IMGT annotations. The study listed 150 to 200 TCR beta chains as associated with cytomegalovirus. V-gene and J-gene trimming of TCR beta chains was associated with a missense DCLRE1C variant in a later genetic analysis, and the association was replicated in an independent cohort. The presence/absence analyses assumed that sequencing depth was roughly uniform across donors, and that assumption may not be true. A later analysis found that TCR association rates varied across HLA loci, with DRB1 alleles showing the most associated TCRs and HLA-C alleles the fewest. According to a later analysis, parvovirus B19, influenza, CMV and Epstein-Barr virus appeared linked to several top co-occurrence clusters. A later analysis found that most CMV-associated TCR beta chains appeared HLA-restricted, with HLA associations seemingly driven largely by CMV exposure. Some IMGT-functional V segments, including TRBV6-2 and TRBV6-3, could not be distinguished by the 87-base-pair reads and were therefore excluded. Strong co-occurrence of HLA alleles, especially DR and DQ, made assigning TCR associations to individual alleles difficult. The only immune exposure information available for the cohort was CMV serostatus. In a later genetic analysis, fewer N-insertions in productive TCRs were reported among donors in an Asian-associated ancestry cluster than the roughly 640-donor mean. Correlated functional status among segregating V segments might be attributable to linkage disequilibrium, but an unknown experimental factor could not be ruled out. The sequencing pipeline was judged likely to have produced a cluster of highly shared sequence variants as a technical artifact. While some public TCRs were present in many individuals, most TCR sequences turned up only very rarely across donors. Because counts were too low, more than 15 rarely observed V segments, including chromosome 9 orphons, were excluded from the earlier analysis of about 500 of the donors. A further reported finding was that TCR beta sequences accurately predicted the HLA-A and HLA-B alleles for most subjects in the first cohort. According to the authors, the approach could potentially be generalized to other disease states and immunological phenotypes. A few of the identified cytomegalovirus-associated TCR beta chains were confirmed in vitro to be specific for cytomegalovirus antigens.

Regarding this clone: Its cognate antigen has yet to be identified. No base quality information exists; no much larger clone differs at one position.

The cohort comprised approximately 700 healthy bone marrow donors. At the time of sampling, every cohort member was nominally healthy, though immune exposures that went unrecorded were likely present. The donor tested CMV seronegative, placing the donor among the 350 or so seronegative members of the cohort. Every donor gave a peripheral blood sample, and the peripheral blood mononuclear cells from that sample were used for TCR beta sequencing. The Qiagen DNeasy Blood Extraction Kit was used to extract genomic DNA from the blood cell samples. Between the V and J ends, shortened by 5 bases and 8 bases respectively, the junction contains 13 bases. The germline V gene (reference sequence) sets CDR1 to LNHDA and CDR2 to SQIVND. Taken from cysteine to phenylalanine, the CDR3 has 13 residues. Only CDR3 DNA is held: 39 bases, read in frame from base 1. Library preparation used the immunoSEQ multiplex PCR assay. For the multiplex PCR, a mixture combining 60 forward primers for TCR Vbeta segments and 13 reverse primers for TCR Jbeta segments was used. The CDR3 region of rearranged TCR beta genes was amplified from genomic DNA with a multiplex PCR assay. Amplified TCR beta libraries were sequenced as 87-base-pair reads on the Illumina HiSeq System. The original pipeline was this. A later analysis tallied 70 million to 100 million unique TCR beta chains across the 666 repertoires, and around 9.9 million of those chains were shared by two or more donors. Raw reads were error-corrected and collapsed into unique sequences with a nearest-neighbor algorithm that merged closely related sequences to remove PCR and sequencing errors. To assign V, D and J gene segments, CDR3 sequences were aligned to IMGT reference sequences. For a sequence to be retained, a match of at least six nucleotides to both a V gene segment and a J gene segment was required. A rearrangement counted as productive if the CDR3 had no stop codons and remained in frame with V and J, and every other rearrangement counted as non-productive. CDR3 was defined according to IMGT convention as the region running from the second conserved V-encoded cysteine to the conserved J-encoded phenylalanine. The earlier analysis of about 610 of the donors excluded sequences that lacked an unambiguous match to a single V gene segment. In an earlier analysis of 587 of the donors, V segments were called functional above 56.7% productive rearrangements and were called segregating when the between-donor standard deviation exceeded 5%. A statistical classification framework was built to diagnose cytomegalovirus status from the catalog of TCR beta chain sequences. V and J gene assignment, in a later analysis, came from comparing TCR nucleotide sequences with IMGT/GENE-DB human TR gene sequences. Using the TCRdist pipeline, a later analysis assigned CDR3 sequences along with most-parsimonious VDJ recombination scenarios. In a later analysis, each TCR beta chain was defined by its CDR3 amino acid sequence together with its V-gene family, and reads lacking a unique V-gene family were excluded. A later analysis removed over 500 highly shared, low-generation-probability nucleotide sequences to deal with suspected cross-contamination and a sequencing artifact. A later analysis calculated a clonal expansion index for each public chain from normalized within-repertoire ranks of inferred template counts. In a later analysis, generation probabilities were computed using a VDJ recombination model fitted to out-of-frame rearrangements, and the results were checked against IGoR. Hypergeometric tests were used in a later analysis to score TCR-TCR, TCR-HLA and TCR-CMV co-occurrence, with a repertoire-size bias correction applied to the TCR pairs. To estimate false discovery rates, a later analysis permuted the HLA or CMV assignments 20 times. A later analysis grouped co-occurring TCRs with DBSCAN, adding TCRdist sequence similarity when clustering within HLA-allele-positive subsets. Co-occurrence clustering excluded repertoires with fewer than 30,000 or more than 120,000 public chains, plus five with anomalous nucleotide sharing. TCRdb took over this immuneACCESS table, retaining in-frame rearrangements with V and J assigned. Such tables are incomplete; in checked studies, under half of the missing clones stem from an unresolved V gene, and the remainder is unexplained. V and J calls and clone size are given by that table; D and trimming were obtained from the DNA. The sample table contains around 170,000 clones; only one count was recorded for over 70% of them. Of the sample, approximately 3.9% falls within the top ten clones.

The sequencing sample was made of PBMCs. In this chain, TRBV19 is recombined with TRBJ1-5; no confident D gene assignment can be made. The TCR comes from a man between 45 and 60 years old in good health and CMV-seronegative. Here is the DNA: TGTGCCAGTAGTTCCCTCCTAGGCGAGCCCCAGCATTTT. Translated, it reads CASSSLLGEPQHF.